This record concerns one T cell receptor (beta chain) sequence. Individuals aged about 18 to 89 years were recruited from approximately 22 US areas. Clinical history reported by participants formed the basis on which cohorts were assigned. Here immunoSEQ multiplex PCR was the method, and the copy in TCRdb shows in-frame clones only, minus some. Here the sample spans some 160,000 clones, around 80% being singletons. The sample comes from a study of blood T cell repertoires in COVID-19. Study overall: Recovered participants had two consecutive negative NP/OP PCR tests, healthcare professional clearance, or symptom resolution. Nucleic acid was either cDNA or gDNA, and it came from T cells, B-cell-depleted T cells, or PBMCs.

From germline, CDR1 is KGHSH and CDR2 LQKENI. The CDR3 runs to 16 residues. V lost 3 bases to trimming and J lost 2 bases, with 16 bases between them. The genes are TRBV18 and TRBJ1-1; possibly TRBD1 for D (5 bases). The receptor comes from a woman in her 70s in a cohort exposed to, infected with or recovered from COVID-19 (not recorded which). The sequenced material came from PBMCs or T cells enriched from blood (not recorded which). CDR3 sequence (DNA): TGTGCCAGCTCACCGCTCCTGCAGGGTGAAAACACTGAAGCTTTCTTT. Its protein is CASSPLLQGENTEAFF.